A single T cell receptor (beta chain) is shown here with its context. The sample originates from a study of Graves' ophthalmopathy and Graves' hyperthyroidism. Amplifying from RNA transcripts, the study obtained TCR beta CDR3 regions. Second-round multiplex PCR came after first-round RT-PCR with HTBI primers. From the multiplex PCR reads, TCRdb called clonotypes with MiXCR, one entry per CDR3 protein. The sample yields some 390,000 distinct CDR3 sequences, about a sixth seen once. Each donor who had ophthalmopathy showed moderate-to-severe activity, a CAS of ≥3, a NOSPECS of ≥4, and a duration under 3 months. Lactation, pregnancy, uncontrolled infections and other autoimmune diseases were all grounds for excluding patients. Establishment of the diagnosis relied upon clinical symptoms, serum thyroxine, TRAb, thyroid ultrasound and orbital computed tomography. The source of this sequence is a woman in her late teens or twenties with Graves' ophthalmopathy. Input material: peripheral blood.

Here the CDR3 DNA reads TGTGCCAGCAGTGAGGCTAGCGGCCAAGAGACCCAGTACTTC. Translating it yields CASSEASGQETQYF. The rearrangement joins TRBV6-1 to TRBJ2-5, with 7 bases matching TRBD2. Looked up from germline, CDR1 is MNHNS and CDR2 is SASEGT. The CDR3 has 14 amino acids. The V and J ends lost 3 bases and 1 base, in that order; junction bases with no gene match: 2.